One sample yielded the 2 T cell receptor beta chains listed below, sequenced in a study of T cell clonality in common variable immunodeficiency (dated by TCRdb to 2013 to 2016). The library was made by the immunoSEQ multiplex PCR assay. The immuneACCESS repertoire file appears here via TCRdb, limited to in-frame rearrangements. These files lack a portion of the clones; in checked studies, under half of the deficit traces to unresolved V genes, and the cause of the others is not known. This sample holds about 52,000 clones in total, without any singletons. The top ten hold 1.8% of the sample. Sequencing was carried out using peripheral blood mononuclear cells. Every receptor here comes from a person aged 18-70 years in good health.

There are many counts of this clone. Germline and junction disagree at one end, which may indicate a read error. Read data end 3 residues before the CDR3 end; the end is taken from the germline J gene. V and J are TRBV4-2 and TRBJ1-2; 7 nucleotides agree with TRBD1. The CDR3 length is 15 residues. Germline assignment: CDR1 LGHNA and CDR2 YNFKEQ. This CDR3 is CASSQDDRDNYGYTF. The part of the CDR3 DNA that was read is TGCGCCAGCAGCCAAGACGACAGGGATAACTATGGC.

Ten or more counts support this clone. The read falls 3 residues short of the CDR3 end, and the missing part is taken from the germline J gene. The chain combines TRBV7-6 with TRBJ1-4; 7 positions agree with TRBD1. This CDR3 contains 15 residues. Germline V lookup: CDR1 SGHVS, CDR2 FNYEAQ. J lost 4 bases, V lost 2 bases, and 4 bases had no gene match. The covered CDR3 bases are TGTGCCAGCAGCTTAAGGACAGGTGATAATGAAAAA. Its protein is CASSLRTGDNEK. In full, the CDR3 is CASSLRTGDNEKLFF.